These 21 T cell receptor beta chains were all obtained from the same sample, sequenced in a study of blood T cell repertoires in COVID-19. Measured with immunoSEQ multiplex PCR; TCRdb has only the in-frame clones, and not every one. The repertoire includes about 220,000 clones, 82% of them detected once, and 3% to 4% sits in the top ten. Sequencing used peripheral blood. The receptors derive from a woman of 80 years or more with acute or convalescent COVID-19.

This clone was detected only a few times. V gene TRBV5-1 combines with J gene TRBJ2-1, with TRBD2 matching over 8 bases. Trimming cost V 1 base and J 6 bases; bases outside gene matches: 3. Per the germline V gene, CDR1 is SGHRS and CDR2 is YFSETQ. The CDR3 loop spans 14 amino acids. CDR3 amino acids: CASSLRTSPNEQFF. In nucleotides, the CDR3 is TGCGCCAGCAGCTTGAGGACTAGCCCCAATGAGCAGTTCTTC.

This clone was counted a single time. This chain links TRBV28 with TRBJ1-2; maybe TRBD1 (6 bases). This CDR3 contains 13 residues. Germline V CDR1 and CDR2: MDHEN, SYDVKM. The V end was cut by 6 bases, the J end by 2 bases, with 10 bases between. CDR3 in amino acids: CASSSGGNYGYTF. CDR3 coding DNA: TGTGCCAGCAGCTCGGGGGGCAACTATGGCTACACCTTC.

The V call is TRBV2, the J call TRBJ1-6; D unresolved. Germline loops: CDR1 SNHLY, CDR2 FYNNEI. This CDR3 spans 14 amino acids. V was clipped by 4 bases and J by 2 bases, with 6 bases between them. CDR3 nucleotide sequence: TGTGCCAGCAGTGCGCAGACCTATAATTCACCCCTCCACTTT. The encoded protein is CASSAQTYNSPLHF.

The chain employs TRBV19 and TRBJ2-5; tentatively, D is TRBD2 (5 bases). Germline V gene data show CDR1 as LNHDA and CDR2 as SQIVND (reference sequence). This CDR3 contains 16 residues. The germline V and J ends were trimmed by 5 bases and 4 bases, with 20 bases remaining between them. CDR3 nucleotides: TGTGCCAGTAGTCCGGGAACGGGCTTGGGTACAGAGACCCAGTACTTC. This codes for CASSPGTGLGTETQYF.

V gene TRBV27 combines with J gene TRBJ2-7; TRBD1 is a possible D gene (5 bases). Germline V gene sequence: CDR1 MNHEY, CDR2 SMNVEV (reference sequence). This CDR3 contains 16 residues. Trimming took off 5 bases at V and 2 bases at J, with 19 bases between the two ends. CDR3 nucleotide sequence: TGTGCCAGCAGTCCCATCCAGGGTTTCTCCCCCTACGAGCAGTACTTC. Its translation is CASSPIQGFSPYEQYF.

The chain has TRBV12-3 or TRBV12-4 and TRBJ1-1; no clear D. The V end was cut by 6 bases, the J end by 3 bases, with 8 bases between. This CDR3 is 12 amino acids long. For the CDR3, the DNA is TGTGCCAGCAGGCAGAGGGACACTGAAGCTTTCTTT. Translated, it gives CASRQRDTEAFF.

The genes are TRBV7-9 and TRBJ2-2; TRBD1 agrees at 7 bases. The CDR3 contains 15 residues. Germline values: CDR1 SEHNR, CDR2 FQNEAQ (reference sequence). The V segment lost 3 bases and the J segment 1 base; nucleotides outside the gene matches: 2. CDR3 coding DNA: TGTGCCAGCAGCTTGCGGACAGGGAACACCGGGGAGCTGTTTTTT. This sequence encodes CASSLRTGNTGELFF.

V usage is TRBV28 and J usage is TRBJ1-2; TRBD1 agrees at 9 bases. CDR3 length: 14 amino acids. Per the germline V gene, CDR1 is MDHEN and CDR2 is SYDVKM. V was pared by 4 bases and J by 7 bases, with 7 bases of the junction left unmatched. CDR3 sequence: CASSSSGTGFGYTF. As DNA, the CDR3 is TGTGCCAGCAGTTCTTCCGGGACAGGGTTTGGCTACACCTTC.

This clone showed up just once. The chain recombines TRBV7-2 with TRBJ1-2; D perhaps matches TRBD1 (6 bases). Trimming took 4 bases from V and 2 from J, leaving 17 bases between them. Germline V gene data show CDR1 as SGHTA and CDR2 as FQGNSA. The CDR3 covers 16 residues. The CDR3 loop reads CASSSQGGGANYGYTF. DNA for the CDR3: TGTGCCAGCAGCTCCCAAGGGGGGGGCGCCAACTATGGCTACACCTTC. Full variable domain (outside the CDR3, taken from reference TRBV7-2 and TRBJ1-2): GAGVSQSPSNKVTEKGKDVELRCDPISGHTALYWYRQSLGQGLEFLIYFQGNSAPDKSGLPSDRFSAERTGGSVSTLTIQRTQQEDSAVYLCASSSQGGGANYGYTFGSGTRLTVV.

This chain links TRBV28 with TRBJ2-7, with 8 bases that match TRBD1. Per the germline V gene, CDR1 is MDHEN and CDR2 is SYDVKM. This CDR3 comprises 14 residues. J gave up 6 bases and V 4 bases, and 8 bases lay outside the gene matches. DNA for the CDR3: TGTGCCAGCAGTTCTCAGGACAGGGAAGGCGAGCAGTACTTC. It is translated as CASSSQDREGEQYF.

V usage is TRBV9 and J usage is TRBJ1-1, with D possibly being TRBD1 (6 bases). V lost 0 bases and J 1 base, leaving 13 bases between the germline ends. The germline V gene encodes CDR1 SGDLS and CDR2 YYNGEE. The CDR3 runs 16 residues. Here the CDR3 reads CASSVVGGGANTEAFF. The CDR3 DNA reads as TGTGCCAGCAGCGTAGTCGGAGGGGGGGCGAACACTGAAGCTTTCTTT. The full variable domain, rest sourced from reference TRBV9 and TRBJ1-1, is DSGVTQTPKHLITATGQRVTLRCSPRSGDLSVYWYQQSLDQGLQFLIQYYNGEERAKGNILERFSAQQFPDLHSELNLSSLELGDSALYFCASSVVGGGANTEAFFGQGTRLTVV.

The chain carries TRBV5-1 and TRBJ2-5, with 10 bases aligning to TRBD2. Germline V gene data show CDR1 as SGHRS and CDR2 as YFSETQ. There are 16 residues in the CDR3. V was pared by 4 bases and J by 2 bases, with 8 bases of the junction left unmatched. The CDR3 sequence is CASSKNSGGIQETQYF. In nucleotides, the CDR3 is TGCGCCAGCAGCAAAAATAGCGGGGGGATTCAAGAGACCCAGTACTTC.

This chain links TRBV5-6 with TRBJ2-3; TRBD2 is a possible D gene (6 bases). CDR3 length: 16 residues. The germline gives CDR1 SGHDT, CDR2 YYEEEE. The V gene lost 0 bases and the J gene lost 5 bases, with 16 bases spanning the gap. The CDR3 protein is CASSLALSGRRDTQYF. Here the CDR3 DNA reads TGTGCCAGCAGCTTGGCCTTGTCGGGGAGGCGAGATACGCAGTATTTT.

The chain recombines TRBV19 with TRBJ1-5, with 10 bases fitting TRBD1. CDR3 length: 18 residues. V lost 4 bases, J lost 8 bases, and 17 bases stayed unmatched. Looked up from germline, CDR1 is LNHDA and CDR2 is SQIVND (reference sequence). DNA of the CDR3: TGTGCCAGTAGTACCGCGACCTCCGGGACAGGGGTAGCTAAGCCCCAGCATTTT. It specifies CASSTATSGTGVAKPQHF.

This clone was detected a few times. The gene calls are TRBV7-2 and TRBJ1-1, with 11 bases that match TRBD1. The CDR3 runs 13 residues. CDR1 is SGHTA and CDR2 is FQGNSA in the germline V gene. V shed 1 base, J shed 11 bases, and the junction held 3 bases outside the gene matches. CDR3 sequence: CASSLERTGGAFF. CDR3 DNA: TGTGCCAGCAGCTTAGAAAGGACAGGGGGCGCTTTCTTT.

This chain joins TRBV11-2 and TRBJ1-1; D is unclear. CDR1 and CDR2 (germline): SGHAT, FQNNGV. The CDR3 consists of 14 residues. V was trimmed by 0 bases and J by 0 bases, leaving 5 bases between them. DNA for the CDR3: TGTGCCAGCAGCTTAGATAGAATGAACACTGAAGCTTTCTTT. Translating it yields CASSLDRMNTEAFF.

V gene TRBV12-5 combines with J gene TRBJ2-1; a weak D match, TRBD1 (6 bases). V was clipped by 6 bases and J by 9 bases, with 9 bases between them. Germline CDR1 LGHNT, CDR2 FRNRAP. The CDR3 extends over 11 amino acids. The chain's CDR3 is CASGRGSEQFF. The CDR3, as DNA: TGTGCTAGTGGAAGGGGGAGTGAGCAGTTCTTC.

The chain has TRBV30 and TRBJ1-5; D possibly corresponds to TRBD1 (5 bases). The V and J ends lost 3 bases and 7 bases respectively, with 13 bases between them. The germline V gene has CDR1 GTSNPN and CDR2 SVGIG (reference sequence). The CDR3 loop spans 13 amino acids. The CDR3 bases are TGTGCCTGGAGCGGGGGGAATGGCCAGCCCCAGCATTTT. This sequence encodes CAWSGGNGQPQHF.

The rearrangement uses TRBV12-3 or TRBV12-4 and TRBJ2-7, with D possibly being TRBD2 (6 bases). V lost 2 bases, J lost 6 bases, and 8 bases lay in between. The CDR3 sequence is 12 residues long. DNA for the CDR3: TGTGCCAGCAGTTTACTAGCGCGCGAGCAGTACTTC. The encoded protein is CASSLLAREQYF.

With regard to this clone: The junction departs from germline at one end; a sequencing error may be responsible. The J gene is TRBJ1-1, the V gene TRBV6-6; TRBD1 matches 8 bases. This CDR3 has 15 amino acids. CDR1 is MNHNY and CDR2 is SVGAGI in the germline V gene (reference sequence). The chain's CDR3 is CASSHERQGNAEAFF. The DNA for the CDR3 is TGTGCCAGCAGTCACGAAAGACAGGGGAACGCTGAAGCTTTCTTT.

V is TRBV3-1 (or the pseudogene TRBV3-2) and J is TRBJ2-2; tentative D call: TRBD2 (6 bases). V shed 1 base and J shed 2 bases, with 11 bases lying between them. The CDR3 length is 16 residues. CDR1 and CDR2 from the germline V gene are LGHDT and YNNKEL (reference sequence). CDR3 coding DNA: TGTGCCAGCAGCCAAGCTGGCGGGACCAACACCGGGGAGCTGTTTTTT. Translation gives CASSQAGGTNTGELFF.